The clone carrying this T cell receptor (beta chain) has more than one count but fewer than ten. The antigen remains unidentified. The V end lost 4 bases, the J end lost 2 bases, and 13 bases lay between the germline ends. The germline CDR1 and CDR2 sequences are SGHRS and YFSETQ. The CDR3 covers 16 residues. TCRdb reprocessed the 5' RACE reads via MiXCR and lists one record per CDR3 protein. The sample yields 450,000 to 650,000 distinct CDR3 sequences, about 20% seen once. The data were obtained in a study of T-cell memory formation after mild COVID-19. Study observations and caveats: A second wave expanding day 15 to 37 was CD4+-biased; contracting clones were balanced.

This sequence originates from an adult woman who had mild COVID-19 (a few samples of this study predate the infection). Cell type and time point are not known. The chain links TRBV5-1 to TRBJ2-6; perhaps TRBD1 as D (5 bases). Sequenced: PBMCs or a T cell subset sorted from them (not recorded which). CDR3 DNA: TGCGCCAGCAGCCCCTGGACATACGCTGGGGCCAACGTCCTGACTTTC. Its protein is CASSPWTYAGANVLTF.